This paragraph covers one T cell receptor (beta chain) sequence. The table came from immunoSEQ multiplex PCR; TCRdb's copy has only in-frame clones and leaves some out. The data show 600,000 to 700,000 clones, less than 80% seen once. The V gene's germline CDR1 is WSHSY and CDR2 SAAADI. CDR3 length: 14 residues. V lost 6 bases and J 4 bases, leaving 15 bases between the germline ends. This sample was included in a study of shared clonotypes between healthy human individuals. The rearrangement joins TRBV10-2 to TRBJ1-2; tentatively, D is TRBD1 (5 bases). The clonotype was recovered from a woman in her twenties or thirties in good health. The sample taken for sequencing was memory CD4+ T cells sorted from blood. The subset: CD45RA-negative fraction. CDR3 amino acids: CASRGTDPTYGYTF. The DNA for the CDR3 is TGCGCCAGCAGGGGGACGGACCCTACCTATGGCTACACCTTC.